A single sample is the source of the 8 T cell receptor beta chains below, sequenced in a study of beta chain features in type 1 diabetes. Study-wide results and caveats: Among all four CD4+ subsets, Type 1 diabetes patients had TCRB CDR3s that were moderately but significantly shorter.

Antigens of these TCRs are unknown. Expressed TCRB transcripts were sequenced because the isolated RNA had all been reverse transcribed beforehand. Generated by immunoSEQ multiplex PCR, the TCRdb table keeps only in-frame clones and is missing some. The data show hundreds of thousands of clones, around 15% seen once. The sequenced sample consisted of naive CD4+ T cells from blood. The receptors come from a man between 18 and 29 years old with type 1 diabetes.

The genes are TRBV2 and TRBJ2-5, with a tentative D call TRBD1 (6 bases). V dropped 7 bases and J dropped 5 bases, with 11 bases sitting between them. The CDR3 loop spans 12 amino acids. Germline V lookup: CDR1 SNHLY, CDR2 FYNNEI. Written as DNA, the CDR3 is TGTGCCAGCAAGGGGGACGAGGAGACCCAGTACTTC. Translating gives CASKGDEETQYF.

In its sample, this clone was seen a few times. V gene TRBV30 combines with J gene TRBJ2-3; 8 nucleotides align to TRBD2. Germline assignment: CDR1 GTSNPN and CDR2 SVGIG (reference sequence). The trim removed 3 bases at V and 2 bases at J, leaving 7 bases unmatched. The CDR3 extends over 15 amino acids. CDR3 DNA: TGTGCCTGGAGCGTTGGTAGCGGGACCACAGATACGCAGTATTTT. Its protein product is CAWSVGSGTTDTQYF.

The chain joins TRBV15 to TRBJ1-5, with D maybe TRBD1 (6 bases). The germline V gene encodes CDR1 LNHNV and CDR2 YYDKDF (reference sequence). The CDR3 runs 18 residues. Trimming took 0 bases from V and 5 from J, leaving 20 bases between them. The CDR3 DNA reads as TGTGCCACCAGCAGAGATGTGGTGTTCTGGGACACCCATCAGCCCCAGCATTTT. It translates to CATSRDVVFWDTHQPQHF.

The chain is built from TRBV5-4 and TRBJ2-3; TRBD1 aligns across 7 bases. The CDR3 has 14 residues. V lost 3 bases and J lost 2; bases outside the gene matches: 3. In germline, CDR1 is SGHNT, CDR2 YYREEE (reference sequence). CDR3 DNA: TGTGCCAGCAGCTCAGGGGGAAACACAGATACGCAGTATTTT. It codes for CASSSGGNTDTQYF.

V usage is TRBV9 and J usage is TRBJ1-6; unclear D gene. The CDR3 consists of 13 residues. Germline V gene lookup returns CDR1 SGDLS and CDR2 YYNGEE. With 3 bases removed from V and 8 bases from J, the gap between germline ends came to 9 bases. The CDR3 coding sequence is TGTGCCAGCAGCGAGGTTGAGTATTCACCCCTCCACTTT. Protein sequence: CASSEVEYSPLHF. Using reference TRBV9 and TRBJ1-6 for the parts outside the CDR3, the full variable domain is DSGVTQTPKHLITATGQRVTLRCSPRSGDLSVYWYQQSLDQGLQFLIQYYNGEERAKGNILERFSAQQFPDLHSELNLSSLELGDSALYFCASSEVEYSPLHFGNGTRLTVT.

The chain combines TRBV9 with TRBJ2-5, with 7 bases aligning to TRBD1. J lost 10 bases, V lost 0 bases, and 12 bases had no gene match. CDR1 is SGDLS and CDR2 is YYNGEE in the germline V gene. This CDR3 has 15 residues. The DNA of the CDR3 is TGTGCCAGCAGCGTAGGGGGGACAGTGACCTCGATCCAGTACTTC. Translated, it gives CASSVGGTVTSIQYF. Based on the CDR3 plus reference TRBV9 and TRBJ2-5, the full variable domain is DSGVTQTPKHLITATGQRVTLRCSPRSGDLSVYWYQQSLDQGLQFLIQYYNGEERAKGNILERFSAQQFPDLHSELNLSSLELGDSALYFCASSVGGTVTSIQYFGPGTRLLVL.

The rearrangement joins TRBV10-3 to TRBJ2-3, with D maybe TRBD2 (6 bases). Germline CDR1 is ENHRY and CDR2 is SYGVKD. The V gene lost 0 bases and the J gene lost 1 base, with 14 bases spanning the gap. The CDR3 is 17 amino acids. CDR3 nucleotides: TGTGCCATCAGTGAGTCTACACTGGGACTCGGCACAGATACGCAGTATTTT. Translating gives CAISESTLGLGTDTQYF.

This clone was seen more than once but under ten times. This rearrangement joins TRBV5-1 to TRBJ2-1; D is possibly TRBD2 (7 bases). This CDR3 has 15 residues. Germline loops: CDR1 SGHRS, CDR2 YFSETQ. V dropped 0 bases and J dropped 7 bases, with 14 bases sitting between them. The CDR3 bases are TGCGCCAGCAGCTTGGAACTAGCGAGGGGGAATGAGCAGTTCTTC. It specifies CASSLELARGNEQFF.